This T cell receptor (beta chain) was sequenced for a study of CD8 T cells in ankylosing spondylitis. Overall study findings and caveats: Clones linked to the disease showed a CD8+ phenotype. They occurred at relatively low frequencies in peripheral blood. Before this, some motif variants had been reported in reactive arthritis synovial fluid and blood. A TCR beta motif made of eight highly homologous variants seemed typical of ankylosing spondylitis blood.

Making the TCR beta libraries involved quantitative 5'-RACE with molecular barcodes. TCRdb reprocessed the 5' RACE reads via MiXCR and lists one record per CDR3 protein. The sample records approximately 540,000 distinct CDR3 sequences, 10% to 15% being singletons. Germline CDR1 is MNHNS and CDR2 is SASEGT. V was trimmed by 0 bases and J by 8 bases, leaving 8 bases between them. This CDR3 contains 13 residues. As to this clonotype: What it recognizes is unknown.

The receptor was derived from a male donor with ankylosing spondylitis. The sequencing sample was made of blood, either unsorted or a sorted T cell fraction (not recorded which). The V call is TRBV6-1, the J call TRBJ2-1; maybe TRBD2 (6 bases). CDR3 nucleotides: TGTGCCAGCAGTGAAGCGAGGGACTATGAGCAGTTCTTC. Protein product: CASSEARDYEQFF.